What follows are 11 T cell receptor beta chains derived from one specimen sequenced in a study of spatial heterogeneity in lung cancer. Study findings and constraints: The study found that expanded intratumoral alpha and beta TCR counts tracked tumor mutation counts.

TCRdb used MiXCR to reprocess the 5' RACE reads, holding one entry per CDR3 protein. The sample lists fewer than 11,000 distinct CDR3 sequences, around 12% occurring once. These receptors have no known antigen. Regarding time point: sample taken at primary tumor resection. Specimen: lung tumor tissue, collected at surgery. The source of these receptors is a male donor with early-stage non-small cell lung cancer.

This clonotype is medium-sized. Because the library targeted alpha chains, this beta chain is an off-target read whose size means little. The V call is TRBV18, the J call TRBJ2-7; TRBD1 might be the D (6 bases). The CDR3 has 15 residues. The V end lost 6 bases, the J end lost 5 bases, and 20 bases lay between the germline ends. CDR1 KGHSH and CDR2 LQKENI come from the germline V gene. For the CDR3, the DNA is TGTGCCAGCTCGGAAGATGGGGGCTACCAGGACGAGCAGTACTTC. Translating it yields CASSEDGGYQDEQYF.

This clonotype qualifies as medium-sized (0.01 to 0.1%). The library was prepared for alpha chains; this beta chain is a stray read, so its frequency means little. This chain links TRBV5-1 with TRBJ2-1; 9 nucleotides match TRBD1. CDR3 length equals 17 residues. The V gene end was trimmed by 4 bases and the J gene end by 7 bases; junction bases not matched to a gene: 15. Germline CDR1 SGHRS, CDR2 YFSETQ. CDR3 amino acids: CASSPAVRDRAANEQFF. The DNA for the CDR3 is TGCGCCAGCAGCCCAGCGGTCCGGGACAGGGCCGCTAATGAGCAGTTCTTC.

This clonotype was found once. Found in a library prepared for alpha chains, this beta chain is an off-target read, and its abundance has little meaning. The rearrangement joins TRBV5-1 to TRBJ2-2; D might be TRBD2 (5 bases). The V end was cut by 0 bases, the J end by 5 bases, with 14 bases between. Germline CDR1 SGHRS, CDR2 YFSETQ. This CDR3 spans 16 amino acids. The CDR3: CASSLAEGRQTGELFF. The CDR3 DNA is TGCGCCAGCAGCTTGGCCGAGGGCCGGCAGACCGGGGAGCTGTTTTTT.

The table lists this clonotype with many counts. This beta chain is off target for a library built for alpha chains, so its abundance means little. This rearrangement joins TRBV12-3 or TRBV12-4 to TRBJ1-2, with 10 bases lining up with TRBD1. The CDR3 is 16 residues long. Trimming removed 5 bases from V and 4 bases from J; junction bases left unmatched: 10. Written as DNA, the CDR3 is TGTGCCAGCAGTCCCGGGACAGGGGTCTCATCCTATGGCTACACCTTC. It is translated as CASSPGTGVSSYGYTF.

This clonotype occurred many times. The size of this beta chain means little, since it is a stray read in a library made for alpha chains. The chain combines TRBV29-1 with TRBJ2-1; tentatively, D is TRBD2 (6 bases). Germline V gives CDR1 SQVTM, CDR2 ANQGSEA. The V end lost 5 bases, the J end lost 5 bases, and 16 bases lay between the germline ends. The CDR3 runs 14 residues. CDR3 residues: CSVRLSGLDNEQFF. In DNA form, the CDR3 reads TGCAGCGTTCGGTTGAGCGGGCTAGACAATGAGCAGTTCTTC.

In this sample, this clonotype turned up once. Because the library targeted alpha chains, this beta chain is an off-target read whose size means little. The rearrangement uses TRBV10-3 and TRBJ2-1; D is possibly TRBD1 (6 bases). Germline-derived CDR1 and CDR2 are ENHRY and SYGVKD. The CDR3 extends over 13 amino acids. The ends were cut back, 7 bases at V and 0 bases at J, with 7 bases in the middle. CDR3 nucleotide sequence: TGTGCCATCAAGGGGGACTCCTACAATGAGCAGTTCTTC. Translating it yields CAIKGDSYNEQFF.

This clonotype was picked up many times. Since it is a stray read in a library aimed at alpha chains, this beta chain has a size that is not meaningful. This chain uses TRBV20-1 with TRBJ2-4; TRBD2 agrees at 8 bases. This CDR3 is built from 14 residues. The germline V gene encodes CDR1 DFQATT and CDR2 SNEGSKA (reference sequence). Unmatched junction bases numbered 7, after V lost 2 bases and J lost 7 bases. The CDR3 nucleotides read TGCAGTGCTAGAAGCGGGAGCGCCAGTAACATTCAGTACTTC. Protein product: CSARSGSASNIQYF.

The sample holds many counts of this clonotype. Being off target in a library aimed at alpha chains, this beta chain has a size of little meaning. V usage is TRBV7-8 and J usage is TRBJ2-6; perhaps TRBD1 as D (6 bases). Trimming stripped 3 bases from V and 0 bases from J, with 15 bases between. The CDR3 sequence is 18 residues long. Germline loops: CDR1 SGHVS, CDR2 FQNEAQ. CDR3 DNA sequence: TGTGCCAGCAGCTTGGGACACCCCGGGCTCTCTGGGGCCAACGTCCTGACTTTC. Protein sequence: CASSLGHPGLSGANVLTF.

This clonotype was counted many times. Since it is a stray read in a library aimed at alpha chains, this beta chain has a size that is not meaningful. This chain uses TRBV3-1 with TRBJ2-7, with 8 bases lining up with TRBD2. V shed 3 bases, J shed 0 bases, and the junction held 7 bases outside the gene matches. In germline, CDR1 is LGHDT, CDR2 YNNKEL (reference sequence). This CDR3 region has 16 residues. The CDR3 DNA reads TGTGCCAGCAGCCACCCTAGCGGGTTCAGCTCCTACGAGCAGTACTTC. This gives the protein CASSHPSGFSSYEQYF.

This clonotype occurred many times. Within a library made for alpha chains, this beta chain is off target, and its count is uninformative. V usage is TRBV7-2 and J usage is TRBJ2-5; TRBD2 matches 16 bases. Trimming removed 2 bases from V and 5 bases from J; junction bases left unmatched: 2. CDR1 and CDR2 from the germline V gene are SGHTA and FQGNSA. This CDR3 contains 16 residues. The CDR3 region is CASSLQGLAGGETQYF. CDR3 DNA sequence: TGTGCCAGCAGCTTACAGGGACTAGCGGGAGGGGAGACCCAGTACTTC.

This clonotype was detected many times. This beta chain was picked up by a library intended for alpha chains and is off target, so its count carries little meaning. V gene TRBV7-6 combines with J gene TRBJ1-1, with a weak D call TRBD1 (6 bases). The CDR3 loop spans 11 amino acids. Trimming removed 4 bases at V and 8 bases at J, with 8 bases between. The germline gives CDR1 SGHVS, CDR2 FNYEAQ. CDR3 sequence reads: CASSSGVEAFF. The CDR3 bases are TGTGCCAGCAGCTCAGGGGTGGAAGCTTTCTTT. Full variable domain (missing parts from reference TRBV7-6 and TRBJ1-1): GAGVSQSPRYKVTKRGQDVALRCDPISGHVSLYWYRQALGQGPEFLTYFNYEAQQDKSGLPNDRFSAERPEGSISTLTIQRTEQRDSAMYRCASSSGVEAFFGQGTRLTVV.